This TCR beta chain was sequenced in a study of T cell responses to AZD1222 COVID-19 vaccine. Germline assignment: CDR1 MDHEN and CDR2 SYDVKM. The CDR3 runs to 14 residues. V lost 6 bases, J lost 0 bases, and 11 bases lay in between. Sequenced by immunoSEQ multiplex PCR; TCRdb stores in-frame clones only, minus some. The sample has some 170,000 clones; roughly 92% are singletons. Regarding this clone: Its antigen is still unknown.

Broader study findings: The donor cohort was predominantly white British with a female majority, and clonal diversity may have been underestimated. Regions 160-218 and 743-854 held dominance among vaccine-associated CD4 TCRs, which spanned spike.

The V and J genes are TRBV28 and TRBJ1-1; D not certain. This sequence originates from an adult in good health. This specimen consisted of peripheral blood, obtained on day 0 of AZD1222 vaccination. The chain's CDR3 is CASRLFPMNTEAFF. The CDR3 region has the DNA TGTGCCAGCAGGTTGTTCCCAATGAACACTGAAGCTTTCTTT.